This T cell receptor beta chain comes out of a study of regulatory T cells in long-lasting Graves disease. Time point noted: persistent/refractory GD, antithyroid drugs over 5 years with positive TRAb. PBMCs were the source of the RNA used for TCR sequencing. This clonotype was counted ten times or more. Relative to the germline gene, one junction end is altered; a read error may explain this. HTBI primers from iRepertoire and Arm-PCR of CDR3 regions yielded the TCR beta libraries. TCRdb analysed the multiplex PCR reads with MiXCR anew, one entry per CDR3 protein. The sample lists hundreds of thousands of distinct CDR3 sequences; less than 25% were seen once. This TCR came from a female donor with Graves disease. The sample consisted of peripheral blood mononuclear cells (PBMCs), taken when the disease was refractory, from a patient treated with antithyroid drugs.

The CDR3 sequence is CASSLGTGVETQYF. DNA for the CDR3: TGTGCCAGCAGTTTAGGGACAGGGGTAGAGACCCAGTACTTC. This chain connects TRBV7-8 to TRBJ2-5, with 10 bases that match TRBD1. The CDR3 spans 14 residues. The germline gives CDR1 SGHVS, CDR2 FQNEAQ.